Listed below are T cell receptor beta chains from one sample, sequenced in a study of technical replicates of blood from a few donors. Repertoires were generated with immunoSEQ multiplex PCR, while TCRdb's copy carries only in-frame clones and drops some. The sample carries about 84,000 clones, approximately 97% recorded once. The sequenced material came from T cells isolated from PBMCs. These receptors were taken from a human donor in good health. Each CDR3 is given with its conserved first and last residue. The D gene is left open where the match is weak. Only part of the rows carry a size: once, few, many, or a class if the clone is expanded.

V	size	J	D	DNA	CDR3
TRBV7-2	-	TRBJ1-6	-	TGTGCCAGCAGCTTACCGGGGGTTGCTTCACCCCTCCACTTT	CASSLPGVASPLHF
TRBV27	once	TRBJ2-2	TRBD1	TGTGCCAGCAGTAAATGGACAGGGATCGATACCGGGGAGCTGTTTTTT	CASSKWTGIDTGELFF
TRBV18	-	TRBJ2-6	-	TGTGCCAGCTCACCAGGGACACTAAAGGGGGCCAACGTCCTGACTTTC	CASSPGTLKGANVLTF
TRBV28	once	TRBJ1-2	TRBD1	TGTGCCAGCAGCCTAAGCAGGGGGCGCGGGGGCTACACCTTC	CASSLSRGRGGYTF
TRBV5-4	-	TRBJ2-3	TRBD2	TGTGCCAGCAGCTTGGCCGGCGGGAGTGGCACAGATACGCAGTATTTT	CASSLAGGSGTDTQYF
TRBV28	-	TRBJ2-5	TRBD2	TGTGCCAGCAGTTCCGGGGGGACCGGGGAGACCCAGTACTTC	CASSSGGTGETQYF
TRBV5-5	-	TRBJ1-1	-	TGTGCCAGCAGCTTGGGTGGGAGCAAGAACACTGAAGCTTTCTTT	CASSLGGSKNTEAFF
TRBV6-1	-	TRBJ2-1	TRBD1	TGTGCCAGCGTCAGGGGGCGAGAGGGCTGGGATGAGCAGTTCTTC	CASVRGREGWDEQFF
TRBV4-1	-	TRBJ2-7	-	TGCGCCAGCAGCCAACCTGGGGGACTCTCCTACGAGCAGTACTTC	CASSQPGGLSYEQYF
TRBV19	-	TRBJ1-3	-	TGTGCCAGTAGTACCCGGGGGGCTGGAAACACCATATATTTT	CASSTRGAGNTIYF
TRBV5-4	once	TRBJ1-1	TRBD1	TGTGCCAGCAGCTCAAAGCAGGGGGCAGGAACTGAAGCTTTCTTT	CASSSKQGAGTEAFF
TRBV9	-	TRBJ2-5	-	TGTGCCAGCAGCGCAGGGAATCAAGAGACCCAGTACTTC	CASSAGNQETQYF
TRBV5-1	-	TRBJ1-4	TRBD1	TGCGCCAGCAGAATCGAAGACAGGGTAGGAGAAAAACTGTTTTTT	CASRIEDRVGEKLFF
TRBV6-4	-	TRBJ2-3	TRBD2	TGTGCCAGCAATACTAGCGGGAACACAGATACGCAGTATTTT	CASNTSGNTDTQYF
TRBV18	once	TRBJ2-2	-	TGTGCCAGCTCACCACAAGAGGGAGGCACCGGGGAGCTGTTTTTT	CASSPQEGGTGELFF
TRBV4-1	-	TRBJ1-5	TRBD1	TGCGCCAGCAGCCAAGGCGCGGGGACAGGGGGAGGGCCCCAGCATTTT	CASSQGAGTGGGPQHF
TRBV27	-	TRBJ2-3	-	TGTGCCAGCAGGGCAGCGGCAGATACGCAGTATTTT	CASRAAADTQYF
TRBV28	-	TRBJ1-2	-	TGTGCCAGCAATCGTCAACAGGGAATCTTTGGCTACACCTTC	CASNRQQGIFGYTF
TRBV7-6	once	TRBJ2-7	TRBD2	TGTGCCAGCAGCTTAGATAGCGGGGGGAGGGGCGAGCAGTACTTC	CASSLDSGGRGEQYF
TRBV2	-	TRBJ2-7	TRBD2	TGTGCCAGCAGTGCCTTAGCGGGAAGGGCCACCTACGAGCAGTACTTC	CASSALAGRATYEQYF
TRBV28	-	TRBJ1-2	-	TGTGCCAGCAGGCGAGGACTGGGTGGCTACACCTTC	CASRRGLGGYTF
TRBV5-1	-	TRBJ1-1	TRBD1	TGCGCCAGCAACCCCGGACAGGGGGTCACTGAAGCTTTCTTT	CASNPGQGVTEAFF
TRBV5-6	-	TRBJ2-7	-	TGTGCCAGCAGCTCCTTGGCCGAGCAGTACTTC	CASSSLAEQYF
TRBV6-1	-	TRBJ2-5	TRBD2	TGTGCCAGCAGTGAAATTACTGGACTAGCGGAACAAGAGACCCAGTACTTC	CASSEITGLAEQETQYF
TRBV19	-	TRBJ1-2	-	TGTGCCAGTAGTACGAGATCAGGGACTTTCGGCTACACCTTC	CASSTRSGTFGYTF
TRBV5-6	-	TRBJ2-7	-	TGTGCCAGCAGCTTAGGTGCGGGCGAGCAGTACTTC	CASSLGAGEQYF
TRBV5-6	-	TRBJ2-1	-	TGTGCCAGCAGTTCATTTTTTTCCTACAATGAGCAGTTCTTC	CASSSFFSYNEQFF
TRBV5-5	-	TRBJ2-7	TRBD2	TGTGCCAGCAGCTTTGGGTTGGGGACTAGCGCCTACGAGCAGTACTTC	CASSFGLGTSAYEQYF
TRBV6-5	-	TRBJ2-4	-	TGTGCCAGCAGTTACTCCACCAGGGAGGTCAAAAACATTCAGTACTTC	CASSYSTREVKNIQYF
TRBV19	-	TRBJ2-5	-	TGTGCCAGTAGTATACGAGAGACCCAGTACTTC	CASSIRETQYF
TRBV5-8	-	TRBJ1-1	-	TGTGCCAGCAGTTCGGGAACCCTCAGGACTGAAGCTTTCTTT	CASSSGTLRTEAFF
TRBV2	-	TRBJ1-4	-	TGTGCCAGCAGAAATTTGCCCAAGGAGGAAAAACTGTTTTTT	CASRNLPKEEKLFF
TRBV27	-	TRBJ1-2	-	TGTGCCAGCCGGGACTCTGCCCGGGAGGGCTACACCTTC	CASRDSAREGYTF
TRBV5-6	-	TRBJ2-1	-	TGTGCCAGCAGCCTACGCTCTCCCCGGTACAATGAGCAGTTCTTC	CASSLRSPRYNEQFF
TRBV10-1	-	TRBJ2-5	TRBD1	TGCGCCAGCAGTGTTGGGACAGACTTCCAAGAGACCCAGTACTTC	CASSVGTDFQETQYF
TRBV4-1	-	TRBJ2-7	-	TGCGCCAGCAGTCCAAGGACGCTCTGGGGCCTCGAGCAGTACTTC	CASSPRTLWGLEQYF
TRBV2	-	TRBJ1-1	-	TGTGCCAGCAGCGACCCTAATTCGGGGGATGAAGCTTTCTTT	CASSDPNSGDEAFF
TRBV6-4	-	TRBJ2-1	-	TGTGCCAGCAGTGACTCCGCGCTTAATGAGCAGTTCTTC	CASSDSALNEQFF
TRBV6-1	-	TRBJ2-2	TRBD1	TGTGCCAGCGTTAGGACAGGGGTTTGGACCGGGGAGCTGTTTTTT	CASVRTGVWTGELFF
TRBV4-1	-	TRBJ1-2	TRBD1	TGCGCCAGCAGACAAACGGGACAGGGGATGTATGGCTACACCTTC	CASRQTGQGMYGYTF
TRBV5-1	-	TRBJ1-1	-	TGCGCCAGCAGCTTGGTGGGGGGGCAGGGGTCTGAAGCTTTCTTT	CASSLVGGQGSEAFF
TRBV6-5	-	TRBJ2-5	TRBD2	TGTGCCAGCAGTATCCCGGGACTACCGGAGACCCAGTACTTC	CASSIPGLPETQYF
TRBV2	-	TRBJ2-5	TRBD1	TGTGCCAGCAGTGCCCTGGGACAGGGTGCGGAGACCCAGTACTTC	CASSALGQGAETQYF
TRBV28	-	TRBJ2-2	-	TGTGCCAGCAGTTTCGACTCGAACACCGGGGAGCTGTTTTTT	CASSFDSNTGELFF
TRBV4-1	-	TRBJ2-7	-	TGCGCCAGCAGCCAATCACCGGGACAAAACTACGAGCAGTACTTC	CASSQSPGQNYEQYF
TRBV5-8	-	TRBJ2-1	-	TGTGCCAGCAGCCGGGCGGGGGCGTCCTACAATGAGCAGTTCTTC	CASSRAGASYNEQFF
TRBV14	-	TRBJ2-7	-	TGTGCCAGCAGCCAAATTTCGGGCCTCAGCGGCGAGCAGTACTTC	CASSQISGLSGEQYF
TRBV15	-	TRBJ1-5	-	TGTGCCACCAGCAGAGGCCCAGGGGTTAGCAATCAGCCCCAGCATTTT	CATSRGPGVSNQPQHF
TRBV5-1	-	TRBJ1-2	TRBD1	TGCGCCAGCAGCTTGACAGGGGGTGGGAACTATGGCTACACCTTC	CASSLTGGGNYGYTF
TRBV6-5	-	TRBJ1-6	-	TGTGCCAGCAGTTACAGGACAGTCGCTTCACCCCTCCACTTT	CASSYRTVASPLHF
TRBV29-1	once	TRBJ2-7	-	TGCAGCGTTGGACTAGACTACGAGCAGTACTTC	CSVGLDYEQYF
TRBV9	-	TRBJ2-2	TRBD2	TGTGCCAGCAGCGTGGGGGGTAGCGGGGTGAACACCGGGGAGCTGTTTTTT	CASSVGGSGVNTGELFF
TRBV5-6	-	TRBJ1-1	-	TGTGCCAGCAGCGAACAGGGCTACCTAATGAACACTGAAGCTTTCTTT	CASSEQGYLMNTEAFF
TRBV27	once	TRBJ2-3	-	TGTGCCAGCAGTTTAGCGGAACTGCGCACAGATACGCAGTATTTT	CASSLAELRTDTQYF
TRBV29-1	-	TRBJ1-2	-	TGCAGCGTTGGAGTCTCAAATTACTATGGCTACACCTTC	CSVGVSNYYGYTF